This TCR beta chain is from a study of glioma-infiltrating T cells. Study details: Glioma patients had dexamethasone for six or fewer days before surgery. Target coverage was about 4.5- to 11-fold for about 940,000 blood T cells. Overall study results and limits: Gliomas, especially low-grade, showed above-expected tissue-blood divergence; non-neoplastic patients showed below. A blood CDR3 motif signature was depleted in highly divergent patients.

The CDR3 spans 13 residues. The ends lost 2 bases at V and 13 bases at J; junction bases unmatched: 7. CDR1 is DFQATT and CDR2 is SNEGSKA in the germline V gene (reference sequence). Notes on this clonotype: Its antigen is still unknown.

TCR alpha and beta CDR3 regions were amplified from RNA using iRepertoire nested multiplex PCR. Using its own MiXCR run on the multiplex PCR reads, TCRdb lists one record per CDR3 protein. Among about 400,000 distinct CDR3 sequences listed, around 45% were seen once. The TCR comes from a human donor with low-grade glioma or glioblastoma, undergoing nonglioma brain surgery, or in good health (not recorded which). Sequencing was carried out using glioma tissue, nonneoplastic brain tissue, or PBMCs (not recorded which). The chain carries TRBV20-1 and TRBJ2-1; TRBD2 matches 11 bases. CDR3 bases: TGCAGTGCTAGACTAGCGGGGGGCTACGAACAGTTCTTC. Translation gives CSARLAGGYEQFF.